This T cell receptor beta chain was documented in a study of regulatory T cells in long-lasting Graves disease. Overall study: Newly diagnosed Graves' patients had under 3 months of antithyroid drugs.

To note about this clonotype: A read error may explain this, as a much larger clone is one base away.

Time point here: newly diagnosed GD, antithyroid drugs for less than 3 months. PBMC RNA was the source of the TCR library. Peripheral blood, approximately 9 milliliters per patient, was collected in EDTA tubes. CDR1 is MDHEN, CDR2 SYDVKM, per germline. This CDR3 contains 14 residues. Trimming removed 2 bases at V and 7 bases at J, with 13 bases between. Sequencing libraries for TCR beta were prepared with iRepertoire HTBI primers and Arm-PCR of CDR3 regions. TCRdb reprocessed the multiplex PCR reads via MiXCR and lists one record per CDR3 protein. This table holds approximately 300,000 distinct CDR3 sequences, over 15% found once.

The source material was peripheral blood mononuclear cells (PBMCs), sampled at new diagnosis, from a patient treated with antithyroid drugs. The chain combines TRBV28 with TRBJ2-3; weak D call: TRBD1 (5 bases). The receptor comes from a female donor with Graves disease. Here the CDR3 reads CASSLIGAGNTQYF. Here the CDR3 DNA reads TGTGCCAGCAGTTTAATAGGGGCCGGCAATACGCAGTATTTT.